A selection of T cell receptor beta chains follows, all from one sample in a study of T-cell reconstitution after alpha-beta-depleted transplantation in children. MiXCR was run by TCRdb on the PCR reads, yielding one entry per CDR3 protein. The profile shows 350,000 to 400,000 distinct CDR3 sequences, 13% of them singletons. Specimen: PBMCs, collected from the stem cell graft. These receptors were collected from a human donor who donated a stem cell graft to a child with Fanconi anemia. Each CDR3 is given with its conserved first and last residue. Each record gives: V gene, D gene, J gene, clone size, CDR3 DNA, CDR3 protein. D genes are given only for firm matches. The size of a clone is reported for some rows only, either as once, few or many, or as a class for expanded clones.

TRBV29-1,NA,TRBJ1-2,many,TGCAGCGTTGAACTAAACTATGGCTACACCTTC,CSVELNYGYTF
TRBV29-1,NA,TRBJ1-1,NA,TGCAGCGTTGACAGGGTGGTCACTGAAGCTTTCTTT,CSVDRVVTEAFF
TRBV4-2,NA,TRBJ2-7,NA,TGTGCCAGCAGCCGGGCTGGTACGAGCTCCTACGAGCAGTACTTC,CASSRAGTSSYEQYF
TRBV11-2,TRBD2,TRBJ2-1,few,TGTGCCAGCAGCTTACTCCGAGGGAGCGGGGGGGCCTCGGATGAGCAGTTCTTC,CASSLLRGSGGASDEQFF
TRBV7-2,NA,TRBJ2-6,NA,TGTGCCAGCAGCTTAGGACAGGTCGATTCTGGGGCCAACGTCCTGACTTTC,CASSLGQVDSGANVLTF
TRBV18,NA,TRBJ2-5,many,TGTGCCAGCTCACCAATCAGGGAAGAGACCCAGTACTTC,CASSPIREETQYF
TRBV12-3/TRBV12-4,NA,TRBJ2-1,NA,TGTGCCAGCAGTTTATGGGGTGGGGATCCCTACAATGAGCAGTTCTTC,CASSLWGGDPYNEQFF
TRBV6-2/TRBV6-3,NA,TRBJ1-1,NA,TGTGCCACCGGACAGAAGATGAACACTGAAGCTTTCTTT,CATGQKMNTEAFF
TRBV7-6,TRBD1,TRBJ1-2,many,TGTGCCAGCAGCTTAGGGCAGGGACAGGGAGGCTATGGCTACACCTTC,CASSLGQGQGGYGYTF
TRBV18,NA,TRBJ1-2,few,TGTGCCAGCTCACGTGAGGCCAGATCCTATGGCTACACCTTC,CASSREARSYGYTF
TRBV28,TRBD1,TRBJ1-5,once,TGTGCCAGCAGTTCCGGGACAGGCAGCAATCAGCCCCAGCATTTT,CASSSGTGSNQPQHF
TRBV29-1,NA,TRBJ2-1,NA,TGCAGCGTTGAAAGGCGCCGTAGCTCCTACAATGAGCAGTTCTTC,CSVERRRSSYNEQFF
TRBV7-9,NA,TRBJ2-5,few,TGTGCCAGCAGCGCACGGGCCCAGGGAGGCGAGACCCAGTACTTC,CASSARAQGGETQYF
TRBV6-2/TRBV6-3,NA,TRBJ1-5,NA,TGTGCCAGCAGTCCTCGGACGGAGGCCCGTAGCAATCAGCCCCAGCATTTT,CASSPRTEARSNQPQHF
TRBV9,NA,TRBJ2-1,few,TGTGCCAGCAGCGTAGCAGGGAACAATGAGCAGTTCTTC,CASSVAGNNEQFF
TRBV10-2,NA,TRBJ2-7,many,TGCGCCAGCAGTGATTCGACGGACGACTTCTCCGACGAGCAGTACTTC,CASSDSTDDFSDEQYF
TRBV20-1,NA,TRBJ2-1,few,TGCAGTGCTAGAGCCGGGACTGAGCAGTTCTTC,CSARAGTEQFF
TRBV6-1,TRBD1,TRBJ2-5,NA,TGTGTCTGCAGGCGGACCTCGGGACAGGGGGCCCAGTACTTC,CVCRRTSGQGAQYF
TRBV5-5,NA,TRBJ2-1,many,TGTGCCAGCAGCGTGTTCGGCTCCTCCTACAATGAGCAGTTCTTC,CASSVFGSSYNEQFF
TRBV9,NA,TRBJ2-6,NA,TGTGCCAGCAGTTCTGGGGGCGCATCTGGGGCCAACGTCCTGACTTTC,CASSSGGASGANVLTF
TRBV2,NA,TRBJ1-6,few,TGTGCCAGCAGGGGAGGGAAATCCTATAATTCACCCCTCCACTTT,CASRGGKSYNSPLHF
TRBV12-3/TRBV12-4,NA,TRBJ2-6,NA,TGTGCCAGCAGGTCCCCAGGGTTTGGGGCCAACGTCCTGACTTTC,CASRSPGFGANVLTF
TRBV3-1,NA,TRBJ1-2,NA,TGTGCCTGCTGCCGCCGCCCCGGGGTCATACCTAACTATGGCTACACCTTC,CACCRRPGVIPNYGYTF
TRBV24-1,NA,TRBJ2-3,few,TGTGCCACCAGTGCCAACACAGATACGCAGTATTTT,CATSANTDTQYF
TRBV7-9,NA,TRBJ1-1,few,TGTGCCAGCAGCTTAAGCAGGCTGCGCACTGAAGCTTTCTTT,CASSLSRLRTEAFF
TRBV4-1,NA,TRBJ1-1,few,TGCGCCAGCAGCCAAATGTTGGGCGGGGGTGAAGCTTTCTTT,CASSQMLGGGEAFF
TRBV5-1,NA,TRBJ1-5,NA,TGCGCCAGCAGCCCCTTGCCGTCGACTCAGCCCCAGCATTTT,CASSPLPSTQPQHF
TRBV20-1,TRBD2,TRBJ2-1,few,TGCAGTGCTAGGCTAGCGGGGTGGGTAAATGAGCAGTTCTTC,CSARLAGWVNEQFF
TRBV29-1,TRBD2,TRBJ2-1,NA,TGCAGCGTTGAAGGGAGTAGGGAGCGGGATAAGGGTAATGAGCAGTTCTTC,CSVEGSRERDKGNEQFF
TRBV18,NA,TRBJ2-3,few,TGTGCCAGCTCAGGTATACCCACAGATACGCAGTATTTT,CASSGIPTDTQYF
TRBV25-1,TRBD1,TRBJ1-3,NA,TGTGCCAGCAGTGAATGGACAGGGGGGTCCTCAGGAAACACCATATATTTT,CASSEWTGGSSGNTIYF
TRBV12-3/TRBV12-4,TRBD2,TRBJ2-1,many,TGTGCCACCAATCCTTTGCGGGGGGGTAACAATGAGCAGTTCTTC,CATNPLRGGNNEQFF
TRBV5-1,NA,TRBJ2-3,few,TGCGCCAGCAGCTTGGGGGGACACCTCACAGATACGCAGTATTTT,CASSLGGHLTDTQYF
TRBV6-5,NA,TRBJ1-2,few,TGTGCCAGCACCTCCACGTTTGGGGGCGGCTATGGCTACACCTTC,CASTSTFGGGYGYTF
TRBV20-1,NA,TRBJ2-5,many,TGCAGTTTAAACCCACTAGCTAGGGAGACCCAGTACTTC,CSLNPLARETQYF
TRBV18,TRBD1,TRBJ1-6,few,TGTGCCAGCTCACCTGACAGGGAGGCGTCACCCCTCCACTTT,CASSPDREASPLHF